This T cell receptor (beta chain) was obtained from a study of blood T cell repertoires in COVID-19. Across the study: PBMCs, B-cell-depleted T cells, or T cells provided the cDNA or gDNA that made up the material.

From germline, CDR1 is KGHSH and CDR2 LQKENI. V gave up 4 bases and J gave up 14 bases, with 18 bases separating them. The CDR3 is made up of 13 amino acids. In the source study's methods: Amplification of reference gene primers provided the estimated nucleated cell counts. Produced via immunoSEQ multiplex PCR; TCRdb's table is partial and in-frame only. Clonal size and the V and J genes are those of that table, whereas D and trimming came from the DNA. The data contain just over 250,000 clones, around nine tenths of them singletons. This chain joins TRBV18 and TRBJ2-1; possibly TRBD2 for D (5 bases). Sequenced sample: peripheral blood. This TCR derives from a middle-aged man who had recovered from COVID-19. The CDR3 DNA reads TGTGCCAGCTCACTTGGCAGGACCTCCGGGGAGTTCTTC. Protein: CASSLGRTSGEFF.